This is a list of T cell receptor beta chains from one sample in a study of blood T cell repertoires in COVID-19. Repertoires were generated with immunoSEQ multiplex PCR, while TCRdb's copy carries only in-frame clones and drops some. In the table there are about 150,000 clones, approximately 84% of which are singletons. The sequenced sample consisted of peripheral blood. These receptors were collected from an older man with acute or convalescent COVID-19. The CDR3 runs from the conserved cysteine through the conserved F or W. The D gene is left open where the match is weak.

TRBD1	TRBV5-1	TRBJ2-7	CASIWTGPLYEQYF
.	TRBV11-2	TRBJ1-2	CASSPRSGGFNYGYTF
.	TRBV5-1	TRBJ2-1	CASRPPGLWSSYNEQFF
.	TRBV7-2	TRBJ1-2	CASSPTGIGASHGYTF
.	TRBV28	TRBJ2-7	CASSSPRYEQYF
.	TRBV5-6	TRBJ2-7	CASSPSGTVYEQYF
.	TRBV20-1	TRBJ2-5	CSAYNQETQYF
TRBD2	TRBV28	TRBJ2-5	CASSPWGTSGRADETQYF
TRBD1	TRBV28	TRBJ2-2	CASSRPLGQARLELFF
.	TRBV19	TRBJ2-5	CASSIRPRQEGMETQYF
TRBD2	TRBV2	TRBJ2-5	CASSEFGRGQETQYF
.	TRBV20-1	TRBJ2-7	CSAGGGYEQYF
TRBD1	TRBV6-6	TRBJ1-1	CASSAQGPGAFF
.	TRBV29-1	TRBJ2-3	CSADPSSGSTDTQYF
.	TRBV6-2/TRBV6-3	TRBJ2-7	CASSYPTADYEQYF
TRBD2	TRBV24-1	TRBJ2-3	CATSAGASGDLDTQYF
.	TRBV19	TRBJ1-1	CASSIRLSGTEAFF
TRBD1	TRBV30	TRBJ2-2	CAWSVLGQGTGELFF
.	TRBV19	TRBJ2-5	CASSIDIPGVSGQETQYF
.	TRBV7-2	TRBJ2-3	CASSIDVWATDTQYF
TRBD1	TRBV5-1	TRBJ1-1	CASSPDRQNTEAFF
TRBD1	TRBV6-5	TRBJ1-2	CASSYGAGGRGYTF
.	TRBV27	TRBJ2-1	CASSLWPTSYNEQFF
TRBD1	TRBV9	TRBJ2-7	CASSVGTGTSSYEQYF
.	TRBV6-5	TRBJ2-1	CASSYSGQGAANEQFF
TRBD1	TRBV27	TRBJ2-1	CASSFRQGRNEQFF
TRBD1	TRBV5-1	TRBJ2-7	CASSKGTGPYEQYF
.	TRBV19	TRBJ1-5	CASSEGQGQPQHF
.	TRBV5-1	TRBJ1-5	CASSLVPGNSNQPQHF
TRBD2	TRBV27	TRBJ2-1	CASSSGSFDNEQFF
.	TRBV11-2	TRBJ1-6	CASSSSQGNNSPLHF
.	TRBV18	TRBJ2-1	CASSPTMVAEQFF
TRBD2	TRBV5-1	TRBJ2-3	CASSLVSGGGTDTQYF
TRBD1	TRBV5-8	TRBJ1-2	CASSSLSGGGYGYTF
TRBD1	TRBV6-6	TRBJ1-6	CASSYRQGSSPLHF